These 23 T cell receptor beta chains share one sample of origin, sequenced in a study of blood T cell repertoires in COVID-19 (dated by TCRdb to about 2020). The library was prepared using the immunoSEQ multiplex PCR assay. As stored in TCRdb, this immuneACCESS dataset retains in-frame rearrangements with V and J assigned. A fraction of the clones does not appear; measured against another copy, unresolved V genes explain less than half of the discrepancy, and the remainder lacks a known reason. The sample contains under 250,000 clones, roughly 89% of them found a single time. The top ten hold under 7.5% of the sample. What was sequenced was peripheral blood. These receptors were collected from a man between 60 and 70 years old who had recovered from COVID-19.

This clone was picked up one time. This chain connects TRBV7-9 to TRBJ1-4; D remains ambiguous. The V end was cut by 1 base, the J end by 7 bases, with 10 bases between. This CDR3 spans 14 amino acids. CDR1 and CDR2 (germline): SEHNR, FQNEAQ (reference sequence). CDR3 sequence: CASSLGTAGEKLFF. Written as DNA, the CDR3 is TGTGCCAGCAGCTTAGGGACGGCGGGTGAAAAACTGTTTTTT.

The DNA for the CDR3 is TGCAGCGTGAAAGATAGCGGGAGGGGAGATACGCAGTATTTT. This translates into CSVKDSGRGDTQYF. The V call is TRBV29-1, the J call TRBJ2-3; 11 bases are a match to TRBD2. This CDR3 is built from 14 residues. CDR1 SQVTM and CDR2 ANQGSEA come from the germline V gene. V lost 6 bases, J lost 5 bases, and 7 bases stayed unmatched.

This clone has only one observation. The CDR3 DNA is TGCGCCAGCAGCCGGCAGGACAGGGCGTCCTCTGGAAACACCATATATTTT. Amino acids: CASSRQDRASSGNTIYF. The chain combines TRBV4-1 with TRBJ1-3; 8 nucleotides align to TRBD1. From germline, CDR1 is MGHRA and CDR2 YSYEKL. The CDR3 is 17 residues long. V trimming: 4 bases; J trimming: 0 bases; junction bases outside the gene matches: 8.

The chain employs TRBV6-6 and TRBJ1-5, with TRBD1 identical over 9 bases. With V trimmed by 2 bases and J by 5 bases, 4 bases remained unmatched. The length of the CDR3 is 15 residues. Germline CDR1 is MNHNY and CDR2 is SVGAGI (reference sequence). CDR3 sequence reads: CASSYTGQGYQPQHF. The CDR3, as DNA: TGTGCCAGCAGTTACACGGGACAGGGATATCAGCCCCAGCATTTT.

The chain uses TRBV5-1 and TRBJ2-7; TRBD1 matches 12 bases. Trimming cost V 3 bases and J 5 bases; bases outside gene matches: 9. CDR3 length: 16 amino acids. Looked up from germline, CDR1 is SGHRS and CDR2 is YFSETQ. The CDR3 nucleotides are TGCGCCAGCAGCTCGGACCCCGGGACAGGGGGCAACGAGCAGTACTTC. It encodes CASSSDPGTGGNEQYF.

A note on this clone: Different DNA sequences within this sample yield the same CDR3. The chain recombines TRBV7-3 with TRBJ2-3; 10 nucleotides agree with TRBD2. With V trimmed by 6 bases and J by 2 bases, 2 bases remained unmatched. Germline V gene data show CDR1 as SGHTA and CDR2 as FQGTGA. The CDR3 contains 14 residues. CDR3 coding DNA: TGTGCCAGCAGGCTAGCGGGAGCCACAGATACGCAGTATTTT. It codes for CASRLAGATDTQYF.

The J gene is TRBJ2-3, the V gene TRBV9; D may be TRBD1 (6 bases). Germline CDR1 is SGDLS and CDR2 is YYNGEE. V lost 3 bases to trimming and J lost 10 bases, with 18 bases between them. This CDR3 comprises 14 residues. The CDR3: CASSALLGQSAQYF. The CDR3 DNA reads TGTGCCAGCAGCGCCCTTCTCGGACAGTCGGCGCAGTATTTT.

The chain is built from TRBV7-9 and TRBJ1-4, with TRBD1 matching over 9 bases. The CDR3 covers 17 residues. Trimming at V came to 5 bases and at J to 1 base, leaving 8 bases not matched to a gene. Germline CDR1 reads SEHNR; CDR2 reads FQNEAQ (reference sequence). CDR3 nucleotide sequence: TGTGCCAGCAGCCGTCTGACGGGACAGGGAACTAATGAAAAACTGTTTTTT. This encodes CASSRLTGQGTNEKLFF.

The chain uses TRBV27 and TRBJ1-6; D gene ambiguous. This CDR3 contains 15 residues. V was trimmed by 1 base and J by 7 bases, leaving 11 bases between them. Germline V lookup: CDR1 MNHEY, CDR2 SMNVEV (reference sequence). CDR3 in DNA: TGTGCCAGCAGTTTATTTGCCGGTTGGAATTCACCCCTCCACTTT. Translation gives CASSLFAGWNSPLHF.

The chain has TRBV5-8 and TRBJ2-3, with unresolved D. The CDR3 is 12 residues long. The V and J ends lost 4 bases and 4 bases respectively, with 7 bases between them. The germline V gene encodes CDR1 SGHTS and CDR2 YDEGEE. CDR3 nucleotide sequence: TGTGCCAGCAGCCCTTATTCAGATACGCAGTATTTT. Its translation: CASSPYSDTQYF.

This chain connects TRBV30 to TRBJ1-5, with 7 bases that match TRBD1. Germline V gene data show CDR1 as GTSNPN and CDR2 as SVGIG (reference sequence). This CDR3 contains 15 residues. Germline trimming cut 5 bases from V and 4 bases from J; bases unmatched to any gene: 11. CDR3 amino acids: CAWRRDSSYNQPQHF. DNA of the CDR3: TGTGCCTGGCGCCGGGACAGTTCTTATAATCAGCCCCAGCATTTT. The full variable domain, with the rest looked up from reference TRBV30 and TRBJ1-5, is SQTIHQWPATLVQPVGSPLSLECTVEGTSNPNLYWYRQAAGRGLQLLFYSVGIGQISSEVPQNLSASRPQDRQFILSSKKLLLSDSGFYLCAWRRDSSYNQPQHFGDGTRLSIL.

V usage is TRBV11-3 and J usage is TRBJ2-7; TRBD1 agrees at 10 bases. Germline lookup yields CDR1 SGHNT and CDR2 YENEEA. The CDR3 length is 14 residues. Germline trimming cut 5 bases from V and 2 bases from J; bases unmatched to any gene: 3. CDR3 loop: CASSPGTGAYEQYF. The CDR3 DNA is TGTGCCAGCAGCCCAGGGACAGGGGCCTACGAGCAGTACTTC.

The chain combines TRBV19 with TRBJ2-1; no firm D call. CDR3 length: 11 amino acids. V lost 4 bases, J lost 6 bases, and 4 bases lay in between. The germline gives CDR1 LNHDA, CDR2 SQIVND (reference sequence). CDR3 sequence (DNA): TGTGCCAGTAGTAGCGGCAATGAGCAGTTCTTC. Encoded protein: CASSSGNEQFF. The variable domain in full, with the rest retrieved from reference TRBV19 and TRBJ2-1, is DGGITQSPKYLFRKEGQNVTLSCEQNLNHDAMYWYRQDPGQGLRLIYYSQIVNDFQKGDIAEGYSVSREKKESFPLTVTSAQKNPTAFYLCASSSGNEQFFGPGTRLTVL.

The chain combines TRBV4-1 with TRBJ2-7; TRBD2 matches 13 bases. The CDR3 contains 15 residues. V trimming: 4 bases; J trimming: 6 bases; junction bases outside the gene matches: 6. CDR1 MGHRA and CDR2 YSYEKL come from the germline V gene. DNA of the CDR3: TGCGCCAGCAGCCTCGGGACTAGCGGGGTAGGCGAGCAGTACTTC. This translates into CASSLGTSGVGEQYF.

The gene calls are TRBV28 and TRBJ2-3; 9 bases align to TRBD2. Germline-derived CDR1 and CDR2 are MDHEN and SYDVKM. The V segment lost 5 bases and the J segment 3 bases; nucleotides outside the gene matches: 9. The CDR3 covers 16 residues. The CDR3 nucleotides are TGTGCCAGCAGTGCCTCGGGAAGCGGGAGGACAGATACGCAGTATTTT. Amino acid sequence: CASSASGSGRTDTQYF.

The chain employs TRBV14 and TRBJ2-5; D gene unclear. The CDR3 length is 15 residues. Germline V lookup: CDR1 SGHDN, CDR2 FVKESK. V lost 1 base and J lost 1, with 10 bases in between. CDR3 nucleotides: TGTGCCAGCAGCCAAGCCTCGGGTGTCCAAGAGACCCAGTACTTC. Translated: CASSQASGVQETQYF.

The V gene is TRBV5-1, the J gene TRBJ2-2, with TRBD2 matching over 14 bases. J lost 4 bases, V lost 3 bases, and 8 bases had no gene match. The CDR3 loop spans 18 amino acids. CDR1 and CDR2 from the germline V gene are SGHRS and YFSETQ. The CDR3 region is CASSSQGLAGGGTGELFF. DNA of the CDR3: TGCGCCAGCAGCTCCCAAGGACTAGCGGGGGGAGGCACCGGGGAGCTGTTTTTT.

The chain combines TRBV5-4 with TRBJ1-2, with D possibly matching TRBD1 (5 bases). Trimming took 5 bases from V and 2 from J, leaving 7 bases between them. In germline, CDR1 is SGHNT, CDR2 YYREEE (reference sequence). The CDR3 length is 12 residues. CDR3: CASRGGNYGYTF. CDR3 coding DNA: TGTGCCAGCAGGGGGGGGAACTATGGCTACACCTTC.

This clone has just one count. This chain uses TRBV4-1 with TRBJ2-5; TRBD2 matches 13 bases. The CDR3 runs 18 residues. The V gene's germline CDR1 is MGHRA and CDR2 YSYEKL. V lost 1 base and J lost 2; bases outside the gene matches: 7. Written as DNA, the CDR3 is TGCGCCAGCAGCCAAGCTGCGACGGGACTAGCGGGGCAAGAGACCCAGTACTTC. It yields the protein CASSQAATGLAGQETQYF.

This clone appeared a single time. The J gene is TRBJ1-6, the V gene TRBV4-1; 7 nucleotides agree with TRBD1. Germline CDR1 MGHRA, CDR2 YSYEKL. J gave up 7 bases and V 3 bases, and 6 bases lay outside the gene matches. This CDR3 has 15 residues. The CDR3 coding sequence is TGCGCCAGCAGCCAGGGGACAGCGTTAAATTCACCCCTCCACTTT. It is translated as CASSQGTALNSPLHF.

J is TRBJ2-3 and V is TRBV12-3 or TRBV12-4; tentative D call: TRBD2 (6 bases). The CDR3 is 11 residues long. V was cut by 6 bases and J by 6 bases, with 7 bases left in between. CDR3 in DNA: TGTGCCAGCAGAGGGAGGGATACGCAGTATTTT. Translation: CASRGRDTQYF.

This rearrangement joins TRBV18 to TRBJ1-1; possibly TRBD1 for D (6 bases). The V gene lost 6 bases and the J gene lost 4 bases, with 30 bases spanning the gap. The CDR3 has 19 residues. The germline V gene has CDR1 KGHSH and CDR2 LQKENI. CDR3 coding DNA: TGTGCCAGCTCGTTAGGGTTCTCCAGGGTACAGGGATTGGGCACTGAAGCTTTCTTT. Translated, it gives CASSLGFSRVQGLGTEAFF.

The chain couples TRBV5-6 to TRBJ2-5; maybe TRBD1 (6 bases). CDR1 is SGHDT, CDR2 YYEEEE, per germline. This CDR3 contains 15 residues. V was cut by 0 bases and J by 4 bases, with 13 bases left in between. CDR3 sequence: CASSLVRGKIETQYF. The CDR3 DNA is TGTGCCAGCAGCTTGGTTAGGGGGAAGATAGAGACCCAGTACTTC.